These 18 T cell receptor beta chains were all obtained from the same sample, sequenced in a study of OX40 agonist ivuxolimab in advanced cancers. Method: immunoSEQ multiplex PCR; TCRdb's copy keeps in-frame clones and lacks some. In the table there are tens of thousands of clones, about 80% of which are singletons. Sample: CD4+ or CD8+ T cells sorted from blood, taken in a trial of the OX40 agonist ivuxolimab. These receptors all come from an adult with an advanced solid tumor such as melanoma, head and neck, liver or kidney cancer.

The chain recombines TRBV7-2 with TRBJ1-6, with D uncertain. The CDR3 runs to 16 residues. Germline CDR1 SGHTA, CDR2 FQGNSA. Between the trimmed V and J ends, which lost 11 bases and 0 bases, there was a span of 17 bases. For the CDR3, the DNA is TGTGCCGTCCCGGAGTCGATAAGCTCCTATAATTCACCCCTCCACTTT. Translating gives CAVPESISSYNSPLHF. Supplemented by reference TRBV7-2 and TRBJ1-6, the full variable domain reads GAGVSQSPSNKVTEKGKDVELRCDPISGHTALYWYRQSLGQGLEFLIYFQGNSAPDKSGLPSDRFSAERTGGSVSTLTIQRTQQEDSAVYLCAVPESISSYNSPLHFGNGTRLTVT.

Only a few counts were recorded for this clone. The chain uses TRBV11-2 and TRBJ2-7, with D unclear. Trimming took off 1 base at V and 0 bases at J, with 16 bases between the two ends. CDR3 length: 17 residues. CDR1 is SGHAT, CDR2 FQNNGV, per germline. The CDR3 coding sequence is TGTGCCAGCAGCTTAGTAGTCGGAGCGATTAGCTCCTACGAGCAGTACTTC. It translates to CASSLVVGAISSYEQYF. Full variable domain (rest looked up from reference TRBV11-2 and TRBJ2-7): EAGVAQSPRYKIIEKRQSVAFWCNPISGHATLYWYQQILGQGPKLLIQFQNNGVVDDSQLPKDRFSAERLKGVDSTLKIQPAKLEDSAVYLCASSLVVGAISSYEQYFGPGTRLTVT.

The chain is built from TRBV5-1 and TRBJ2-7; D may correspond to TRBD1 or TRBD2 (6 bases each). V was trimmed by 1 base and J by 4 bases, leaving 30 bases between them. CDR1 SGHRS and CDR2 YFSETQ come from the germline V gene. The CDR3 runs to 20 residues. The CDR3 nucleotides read TGCGCCAGCAGCTTGAGTAGGGGGGAAGCTGGGAACAGCCCTCCGTACGAGCAGTACTTC. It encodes CASSLSRGEAGNSPPYEQYF.

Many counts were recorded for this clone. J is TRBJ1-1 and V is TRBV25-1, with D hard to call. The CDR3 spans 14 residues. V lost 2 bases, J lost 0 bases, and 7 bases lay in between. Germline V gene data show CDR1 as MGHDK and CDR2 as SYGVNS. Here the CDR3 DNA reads TGTGCCAGCAGTGAAAGCACAGTGAACACTGAAGCTTTCTTT. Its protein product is CASSESTVNTEAFF.

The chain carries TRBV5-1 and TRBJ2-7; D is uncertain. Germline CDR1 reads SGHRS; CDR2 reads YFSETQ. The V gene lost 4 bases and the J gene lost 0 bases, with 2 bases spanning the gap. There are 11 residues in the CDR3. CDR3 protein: CASSVSYEQYF. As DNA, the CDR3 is TGCGCCAGCAGCGTCTCCTACGAGCAGTACTTC.

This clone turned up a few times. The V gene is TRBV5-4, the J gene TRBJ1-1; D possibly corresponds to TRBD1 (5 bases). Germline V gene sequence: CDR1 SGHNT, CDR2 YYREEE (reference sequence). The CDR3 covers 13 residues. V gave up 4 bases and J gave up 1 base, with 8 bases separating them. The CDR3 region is CASSPGQNTEAFF. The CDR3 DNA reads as TGTGCCAGCAGCCCCGGACAGAACACTGAAGCTTTCTTT.

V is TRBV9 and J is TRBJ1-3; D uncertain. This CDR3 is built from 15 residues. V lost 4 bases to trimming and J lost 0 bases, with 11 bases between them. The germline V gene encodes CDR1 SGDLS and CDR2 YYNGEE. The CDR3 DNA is TGTGCCAGCAGCCCCGATCCATACTCTGGAAACACCATATATTTT. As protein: CASSPDPYSGNTIYF.

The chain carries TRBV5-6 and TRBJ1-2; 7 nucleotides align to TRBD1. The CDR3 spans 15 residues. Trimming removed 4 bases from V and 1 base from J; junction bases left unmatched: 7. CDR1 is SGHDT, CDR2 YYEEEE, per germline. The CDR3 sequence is CASSDTGTDNYGYTF. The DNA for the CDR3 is TGTGCCAGCAGCGATACCGGGACAGATAACTATGGCTACACCTTC.

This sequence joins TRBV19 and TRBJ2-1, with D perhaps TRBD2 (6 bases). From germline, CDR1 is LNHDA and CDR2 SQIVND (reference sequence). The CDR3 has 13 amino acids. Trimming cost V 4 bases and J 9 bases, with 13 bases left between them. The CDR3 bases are TGTGCCAGTAGTACGACTAGTAATGGTGAGCAGTTCTTC. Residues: CASSTTSNGEQFF.

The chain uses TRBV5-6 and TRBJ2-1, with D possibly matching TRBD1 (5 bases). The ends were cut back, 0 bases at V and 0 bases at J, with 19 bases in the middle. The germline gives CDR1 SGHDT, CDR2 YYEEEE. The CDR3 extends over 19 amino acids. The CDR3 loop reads CASSLVRGPDLDSYNEQFF. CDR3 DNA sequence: TGTGCCAGCAGCTTGGTAAGGGGCCCCGACCTGGACTCCTACAATGAGCAGTTCTTC.

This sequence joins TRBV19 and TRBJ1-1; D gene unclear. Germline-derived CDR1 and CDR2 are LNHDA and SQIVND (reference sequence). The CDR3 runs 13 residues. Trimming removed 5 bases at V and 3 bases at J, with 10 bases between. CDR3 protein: CASSDRSDTEAFF. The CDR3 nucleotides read TGTGCCAGTAGTGACCGGTCGGACACTGAAGCTTTCTTT.

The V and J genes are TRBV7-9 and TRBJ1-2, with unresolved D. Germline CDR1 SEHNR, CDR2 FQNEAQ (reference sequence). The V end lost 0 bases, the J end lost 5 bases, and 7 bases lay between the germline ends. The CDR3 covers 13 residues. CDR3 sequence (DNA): TGTGCCAGCAGCTTAGCGCGAGGGTATGGCTACACCTTC. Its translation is CASSLARGYGYTF.

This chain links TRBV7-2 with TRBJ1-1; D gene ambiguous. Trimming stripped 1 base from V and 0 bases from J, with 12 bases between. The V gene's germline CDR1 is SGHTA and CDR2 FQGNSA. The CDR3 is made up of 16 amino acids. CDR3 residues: CASSLEGPRMNTEAFF. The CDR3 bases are TGTGCCAGCAGCTTAGAAGGGCCAAGAATGAACACTGAAGCTTTCTTT.

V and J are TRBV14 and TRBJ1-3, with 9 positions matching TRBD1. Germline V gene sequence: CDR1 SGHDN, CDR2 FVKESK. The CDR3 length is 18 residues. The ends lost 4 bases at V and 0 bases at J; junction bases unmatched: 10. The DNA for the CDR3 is TGTGCCAGCAGCCTGTTCGGACGACAGGGGGACTCTGGAAACACCATATATTTT. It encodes CASSLFGRQGDSGNTIYF.

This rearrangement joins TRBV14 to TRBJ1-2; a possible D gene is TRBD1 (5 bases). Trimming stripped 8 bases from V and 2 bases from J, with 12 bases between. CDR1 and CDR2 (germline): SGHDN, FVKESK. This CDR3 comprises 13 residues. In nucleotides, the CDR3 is TGTGCCAGCGCTAGGGGAGGAAACTATGGCTACACCTTC. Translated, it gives CASARGGNYGYTF.

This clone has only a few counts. The CDR3 DNA follows: TGTGCCAGCAGTTTCCCCCCCGGGGAGCTGTTTTTT. This codes for CASSFPPGELFF. The chain employs TRBV6-6 and TRBJ2-2, with no clear D. The CDR3 is 12 amino acids. Germline V gene data show CDR1 as MNHNY and CDR2 as SVGAGI (reference sequence). V was pared by 4 bases and J by 6 bases, with 6 bases between.

CDR3 in amino acids: CASGFGTSGRRGDTQYF. The CDR3 coding sequence is TGTGCTAGTGGTTTCGGGACTAGCGGGAGGAGGGGAGATACGCAGTATTTT. This rearrangement joins TRBV12-5 to TRBJ2-3; TRBD2 agrees at 15 bases. The CDR3 contains 17 residues. The trim removed 3 bases at V and 5 bases at J, leaving 6 bases unmatched. CDR1 is LGHNT, CDR2 FRNRAP, per germline.

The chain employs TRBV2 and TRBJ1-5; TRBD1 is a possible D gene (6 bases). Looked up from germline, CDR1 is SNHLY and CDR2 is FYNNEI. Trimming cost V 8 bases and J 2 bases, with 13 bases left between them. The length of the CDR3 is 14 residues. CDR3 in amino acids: CASHGPGGNQPQHF. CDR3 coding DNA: TGTGCCAGCCATGGTCCAGGGGGCAATCAGCCCCAGCATTTT.